Detailed here is one T cell receptor (beta chain). The data were obtained in a study of T cell changes during pregnancy in multiple sclerosis. This table comes from immunoSEQ multiplex PCR, and its TCRdb copy is limited to in-frame clones, with some not included. The sample has approximately 48,000 clones; 85% to 95% are singletons. With 4 bases removed from V and 0 bases from J, the gap between germline ends came to 13 bases. This CDR3 spans 16 amino acids. Germline CDR1 and CDR2: MDHEN and SYDVKM. The chain carries TRBV28 and TRBJ1-5; possible D gene TRBD1, 6 bases. The sequence derives from a female donor with multiple sclerosis, enrolled in a pregnancy study. The sample in question was CD8+ T cells from peripheral blood mononuclear cells, obtained before pregnancy. The CDR3 loop is CASSSGQLYSNQPQHF. The CDR3 DNA sequence: TGTGCCAGCAGTTCAGGACAGCTTTATAGCAATCAGCCCCAGCATTTT.